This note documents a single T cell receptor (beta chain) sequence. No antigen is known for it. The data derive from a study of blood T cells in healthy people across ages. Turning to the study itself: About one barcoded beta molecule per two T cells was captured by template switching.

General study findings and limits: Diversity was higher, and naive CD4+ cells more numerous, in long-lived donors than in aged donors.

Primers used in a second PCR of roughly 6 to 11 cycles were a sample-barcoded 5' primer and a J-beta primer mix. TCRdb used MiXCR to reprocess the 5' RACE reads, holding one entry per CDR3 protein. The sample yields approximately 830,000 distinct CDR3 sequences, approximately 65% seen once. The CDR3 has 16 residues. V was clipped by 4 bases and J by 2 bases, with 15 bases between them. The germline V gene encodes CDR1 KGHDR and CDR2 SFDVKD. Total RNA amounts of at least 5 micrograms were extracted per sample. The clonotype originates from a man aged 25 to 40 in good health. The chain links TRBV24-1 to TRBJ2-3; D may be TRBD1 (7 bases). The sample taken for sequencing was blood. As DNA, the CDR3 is TGTGCCACCAGTGACAGGGGGGCGCGGGTCACAGATACGCAGTATTTT. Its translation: CATSDRGARVTDTQYF.